Below are 20 T cell receptor beta chains sequenced from a single sample in a study of vaccination and CD4 T cells after COVID-19. For these receptors, no antigen is known. Treatment in this sample: approximately 11-day PBMC culture with coronavirus spike peptide pools or control peptides (ViraFEST assay). An Oncomine TCR Beta short-read assay was used to sequence the DNA from cultured CD4+ T cells. TCRdb reanalysed the PCR reads using MiXCR and keeps one entry per CDR3 protein. This table holds approximately 18,000 distinct CDR3 sequences, roughly 56% found once. The sequenced sample consisted of CD4+ T cells from blood, cultured in vitro. These receptors all come from a human donor who had recovered from COVID-19.

This chain uses TRBV7-3 with TRBJ2-3, with 7 bases matching TRBD2. CDR1 is SGHTA and CDR2 is FQGTGA in the germline V gene. V shed 1 base and J 2 bases; nucleotides not matched to a gene: 6. This CDR3 contains 16 residues. CDR3 coding DNA: TGTGCCAGCAGCTTAAATGGGGGAGGGGCCACAGATACGCAGTATTTT. Translating it yields CASSLNGGGATDTQYF.

The chain couples TRBV10-3 to TRBJ2-3, with 7 bases that match TRBD2. V dropped 10 bases and J dropped 8; count of bases not matched to a gene: 6. CDR1 is ENHRY, CDR2 SYGVKD, per germline. This CDR3 has 11 amino acids. CDR3 sequence: CATRAGFTQYF. Here the CDR3 DNA reads TGTGCCACCAGAGCGGGATTTACGCAGTATTTT.

This rearrangement joins TRBV5-8 to TRBJ2-3; no firm D call. The CDR3 length is 14 residues. The V end lost 2 bases, the J end lost 2 bases, and 9 bases lay between the germline ends. CDR1 is SGHTS, CDR2 YDEGEE, per germline. The CDR3 DNA reads as TGTGCCAGCAGCTTAGGCCTATACACAGATACGCAGTATTTT. This translates into CASSLGLYTDTQYF.

The chain carries TRBV7-2 and TRBJ1-2, with a tentative D call TRBD1 (5 bases). Germline V gene lookup returns CDR1 SGHTA and CDR2 FQGNSA. Trimming took 2 bases from V and 1 from J, leaving 14 bases between them. This CDR3 has 16 amino acids. The CDR3 reads CASSLSATEINYGYTF. CDR3 coding DNA: TGTGCCAGCAGCTTAAGTGCGACAGAAATTAACTATGGCTACACCTTC.

This rearrangement joins TRBV27 to TRBJ2-7; no clear D. CDR1 and CDR2 from the germline V gene are MNHEY and SMNVEV (reference sequence). Trimming took off 0 bases at V and 3 bases at J, with 9 bases between the two ends. The CDR3 contains 14 residues. CDR3 protein: CASSLSPLYYEQYF. As DNA, the CDR3 is TGTGCCAGCAGTTTATCTCCATTGTACTACGAGCAGTACTTC.

The rearrangement links TRBV7-2 to TRBJ2-5, with TRBD2 as a possible D gene (5 bases). There are 16 residues in the CDR3. Per germline, CDR1 SGHTA and CDR2 FQGNSA. V shed 5 bases and J shed 5 bases, with 21 bases lying between them. The CDR3 DNA reads TGTGCCAGCAGCCCTCAGAGGGCCCTTATTGTGGAGACCCAGTACTTC. Translating it yields CASSPQRALIVETQYF.

The genes are TRBV28 and TRBJ2-7; 8 bases agree with TRBD1. The CDR3 sequence is 14 residues long. Germline trimming cut 5 bases from V and 7 bases from J; bases unmatched to any gene: 10. The germline V gene has CDR1 MDHEN and CDR2 SYDVKM. The DNA of the CDR3 is TGTGCCAGCAGTCCACCGACAGGGGTATTGGAGCAGTACTTC. Translating it yields CASSPPTGVLEQYF.

This clonotype was detected only a few times. The chain links TRBV20-1 to TRBJ1-4; weak D call: TRBD1 (5 bases). CDR3 size: 13 residues. Per the germline V gene, CDR1 is DFQATT and CDR2 is SNEGSKA (reference sequence). V was trimmed by 2 bases and J by 7 bases, leaving 11 bases between them. CDR3 protein: CSARQGMGEKLFF. The CDR3 bases are TGCAGTGCTAGACAGGGAATGGGTGAAAAACTGTTTTTT.

V is TRBV7-2 and J is TRBJ2-4; D is undetermined. The CDR3 loop spans 14 amino acids. Germline V lookup: CDR1 SGHTA, CDR2 FQGNSA. With 5 bases removed from V and 0 bases from J, the gap between germline ends came to 8 bases. CDR3 in amino acids: CASSPLLAKNIQYF. The CDR3 DNA reads TGTGCCAGCAGCCCCTTACTAGCCAAAAACATTCAGTACTTC.

This clonotype was detected only once. The rearrangement uses TRBV5-4 and TRBJ2-3; 13 nucleotides match TRBD2. The CDR3 runs 16 residues. V shed 4 bases, J shed 1 base, and the junction held 3 bases outside the gene matches. Germline V gene lookup returns CDR1 SGHNT and CDR2 YYREEE (reference sequence). CDR3: CASSTGLAGGTDTQYF. CDR3 nucleotides: TGTGCCAGCAGCACCGGACTAGCGGGGGGCACAGATACGCAGTATTTT.

This chain uses TRBV5-4 with TRBJ1-1; D is unresolved. Germline CDR1 and CDR2: SGHNT and YYREEE (reference sequence). The length of the CDR3 is 12 residues. Trimming stripped 7 bases from V and 7 bases from J, with 14 bases between. Here the CDR3 DNA reads TGTGCCAGCGGTTTTAGCGGCCTTGAAGCTTTCTTT. Amino acids: CASGFSGLEAFF.

This clonotype was observed once. CDR3 loop: CASSLSGFGTGGSQAEAFF. The CDR3 DNA reads as TGTGCCAGCAGTTTATCCGGTTTCGGGACAGGGGGCTCCCAGGCTGAAGCTTTCTTT. This chain uses TRBV28 with TRBJ1-1; 12 bases line up with TRBD1. With 1 base clipped from V and 6 bases from J, the junction kept 15 bases outside the gene matches. The germline CDR1 and CDR2 sequences are MDHEN and SYDVKM. This CDR3 is 19 amino acids long.

In its sample, this clonotype was seen a few times. The chain links TRBV6-1 to TRBJ1-2; tentatively, D is TRBD1 (5 bases). The CDR3 spans 15 residues. V was cut by 4 bases and J by 0 bases, with 12 bases left in between. From germline, CDR1 is MNHNS and CDR2 SASEGT. The CDR3 DNA reads as TGTGCCAGCAGTGCGGGAGGGGCAGCTAACTATGGCTACACCTTC. It yields the protein CASSAGGAANYGYTF.

This clonotype has only a few counts. The rearrangement links TRBV28 to TRBJ1-2; D gene uncertain. The CDR3 spans 14 residues. Deletions cut 3 bases from V and 1 base from J, with 9 bases between. Germline V gives CDR1 MDHEN, CDR2 SYDVKM. The DNA for the CDR3 is TGTGCCAGCAGTTTGGGGTTTGGTAACTATGGCTACACCTTC. Protein product: CASSLGFGNYGYTF.

As DNA, the CDR3 is TGTGCCAGCAGCTTAGCCGGGAGTTCGTACGCAGATACGCAGTATTTT. Translating gives CASSLAGSSYADTQYF. The J gene is TRBJ2-3, the V gene TRBV7-2; weak D call: TRBD2 (6 bases). Germline values: CDR1 SGHTA, CDR2 FQGNSA. This CDR3 has 16 residues. Trimming took 0 bases from V and 4 from J, leaving 14 bases between them. Supplemented by reference TRBV7-2 and TRBJ2-3, the full variable domain reads GAGVSQSPSNKVTEKGKDVELRCDPISGHTALYWYRQSLGQGLEFLIYFQGNSAPDKSGLPSDRFSAERTGGSVSTLTIQRTQQEDSAVYLCASSLAGSSYADTQYFGPGTRLTVL.

This clonotype showed up just once. The V gene is TRBV6-2 or TRBV6-3, the J gene TRBJ2-5; TRBD2 might be the D (6 bases). Looked up from germline, CDR1 is MNHEY and CDR2 is SVGEGT. The V gene lost 7 bases and the J gene lost 5 bases, with 14 bases spanning the gap. This CDR3 spans 13 amino acids. CDR3 region: CASKKGRWETQYF. Here the CDR3 DNA reads TGTGCCAGCAAAAAGGGGAGGTGGGAGACCCAGTACTTC.

The V gene is TRBV20-1, the J gene TRBJ2-3, with TRBD2 as a possible D gene (7 bases). This CDR3 spans 16 amino acids. Germline values: CDR1 DFQATT, CDR2 SNEGSKA (reference sequence). Trimming removed 3 bases from V and 0 bases from J, with 16 bases in between. The chain's CDR3 is CSASLLRGASTDTQYF. CDR3 bases: TGCAGTGCTAGTTTACTCCGGGGGGCTAGCACAGATACGCAGTATTTT.

J is TRBJ1-5 and V is TRBV21-1; the table's D call of TRBD1 was not tested on the DNA. TRBV21-1 represents a pseudogene. This CDR3 contains 17 residues. DNA of the CDR3: TGTGCCAGCAGCGAAAGACAGTATTTTCTGGGGAATCAGCCCCAGCATTTT. It yields the protein CASSERQYFLGNQPQHF.

The chain links TRBV6-1 to TRBJ1-6; D is possibly TRBD1 (5 bases). Germline CDR1 reads MNHNS; CDR2 reads SASEGT. The CDR3 spans 14 residues. Trimming took 6 bases from V and 4 from J, leaving 10 bases between them. The CDR3 region has the DNA TGTGCCAGCAGGACCAGACAGTATAATTCACCCCTCCACTTT. This sequence encodes CASRTRQYNSPLHF.

The V call is TRBV19, the J call TRBJ1-1; D might be TRBD1 (5 bases). The germline gives CDR1 LNHDA, CDR2 SQIVND (reference sequence). The CDR3 runs to 14 residues. The V gene lost 3 bases and the J gene lost 1 base, with 9 bases spanning the gap. The CDR3 bases are TGTGCCAGTAGTATTTTGGGGACGAACACTGAAGCTTTCTTT. It encodes CASSILGTNTEAFF.